This passage covers 17 T cell receptor beta chains from one sample sequenced in a study of CD8+CD57+ T cells in acquired aplastic anemia. TCR beta VDJ and CDR3 profiles were obtained from a genomic DNA template. From the reads, TCRdb called clonotypes with MiXCR, one entry per CDR3 protein. Among around 51,000 distinct CDR3 sequences listed, 55% to 75% were seen once. The source material was sorted CD4+, CD8+, or CD8+CD57+ T cells (not recorded which) from PBMCs. These receptors all stem from a human donor in good health, serving as a control.

The chain is built from TRBV12-3 or TRBV12-4 and TRBJ1-6; D perhaps matches TRBD1 (6 bases). The CDR3 loop spans 14 amino acids. V shed 6 bases and J shed 8 bases, with 14 bases lying between them. The CDR3 here is CASRHTGNDSPLHF. DNA for the CDR3: TGTGCCAGCAGGCACACAGGGAACGATTCACCCCTCCACTTT.

About this clonotype itself: A read error may produce the germline difference seen at one junction end. The rearrangement joins TRBV15 to TRBJ2-7, with 12 bases lining up with TRBD2. The CDR3 contains 15 residues. Germline V gene sequence: CDR1 LNHNV, CDR2 YYDKDF (reference sequence). CDR3 residues: CATGRTSGTTYEQYF. The DNA for the CDR3 is TGTGCCACCGGCAGGACTAGCGGGACGACCTACGAGCAGTACTTC.

This clonotype was picked up a small number of times. V is TRBV7-8 and J is TRBJ2-3; D gene unclear. The CDR3 has 12 amino acids. The germline gives CDR1 SGHVS, CDR2 FQNEAQ. The V end lost 1 base, the J end lost 5 bases, and 4 bases lay between the germline ends. The CDR3 is CASSLVVDTQYF. The DNA of the CDR3 is TGTGCCAGCAGCTTAGTTGTAGATACGCAGTATTTT.

This clonotype has at least ten counts. V usage is TRBV9 and J usage is TRBJ1-1, with D hard to call. The germline gives CDR1 SGDLS, CDR2 YYNGEE. Trimming left V 3 bases short and J 6 bases short, with 15 bases between. The CDR3 loop spans 14 amino acids. The CDR3, as DNA: TGTGCCAGCAGCGAGACGACGGATTCTTCTGAAGCTTTCTTT. Translating gives CASSETTDSSEAFF. The full variable domain, with the rest looked up from reference TRBV9 and TRBJ1-1, is DSGVTQTPKHLITATGQRVTLRCSPRSGDLSVYWYQQSLDQGLQFLIQYYNGEERAKGNILERFSAQQFPDLHSELNLSSLELGDSALYFCASSETTDSSEAFFGQGTRLTVV.

V gene TRBV9 combines with J gene TRBJ1-6, with unresolved D. This CDR3 comprises 12 residues. Per the germline V gene, CDR1 is SGDLS and CDR2 is YYNGEE. Trimming took 3 bases from V and 7 from J, leaving 5 bases between them. This chain's CDR3 is CASSAGNSPLHF. The CDR3, as DNA: TGTGCCAGCAGCGCGGGCAATTCACCCCTCCACTTT.

This sequence joins TRBV19 and TRBJ1-6, with D possibly being TRBD1 (5 bases). This CDR3 is 13 amino acids long. Germline CDR1 reads LNHDA; CDR2 reads SQIVND (reference sequence). Trimming took off 8 bases at V and 7 bases at J, with 12 bases between the two ends. Here the CDR3 DNA reads TGTGCCAGTGGCCAGGGTGGGAATTCACCCCTCCACTTT. Translation: CASGQGGNSPLHF.

This clonotype appeared many times. The chain is built from TRBV19 and TRBJ2-3; 14 bases align to TRBD2. This CDR3 is built from 16 residues. The junction had 7 bases not matched to a gene; V was cut back by 4 bases and J by 7 bases. CDR1 is LNHDA, CDR2 SQIVND, per germline (reference sequence). The CDR3 DNA is TGTGCCAGTAGTAGCGGGACTAGCGGGGGCACGAATACGCAGTATTTT. Its translation: CASSSGTSGGTNTQYF.

This clonotype was observed a handful of times. Sequence at one end of the junction differs from germline and may be a read error. The V call is TRBV2, the J call TRBJ2-7; TRBD1 matches 12 bases. The CDR3 has 15 residues. Germline CDR1 and CDR2: SNHLY and FYNNEI. The CDR3 DNA reads as TGTGCCAGCAGTCCCTTCACGGGGGACAGGGGGCGCGCGGTCTTC. As protein: CASSPFTGDRGRAVF.

The chain joins TRBV19 to TRBJ1-2; D may be TRBD1 (6 bases). Germline lookup yields CDR1 LNHDA and CDR2 SQIVND (reference sequence). This CDR3 spans 15 amino acids. Trimming cost V 0 bases and J 2 bases, with 10 bases left between them. CDR3 nucleotide sequence: TGTGCCAGTAGTATAGAGACAGGCACCAACTATGGCTACACCTTC. Protein: CASSIETGTNYGYTF.

The chain combines TRBV7-2 with TRBJ2-7; D call uncertain. V dropped 2 bases and J dropped 2 bases, with 10 bases sitting between them. CDR1 is SGHTA and CDR2 is FQGNSA in the germline V gene. This CDR3 comprises 14 residues. For the CDR3, the DNA is TGTGCCAGCAGCTTAACGTCAGGTGCCTACGAGCAGTACTTC. As protein: CASSLTSGAYEQYF.

This chain connects TRBV19 to TRBJ1-3, with D possibly TRBD1 on 5 matching bases. Trimming pared 7 bases from V and 0 bases from J, leaving 7 bases between. This CDR3 region has 13 residues. The V gene's germline CDR1 is LNHDA and CDR2 SQIVND (reference sequence). The CDR3 nucleotides read TGTGCCAGTAAACAGGTCTCTGGAAACACCATATATTTT. Amino acids: CASKQVSGNTIYF.

V usage is TRBV24-1 and J usage is TRBJ2-5, with D possibly being TRBD1 (5 bases). This CDR3 has 14 residues. Germline V lookup: CDR1 KGHDR, CDR2 SFDVKD. Trimming cost V 4 bases and J 1 base, with 9 bases left between them. CDR3 DNA sequence: TGTGCCACCAGTGAGGCAGGGCCCCAAGAGACCCAGTACTTC. Translated, it gives CATSEAGPQETQYF.

The chain uses TRBV9 and TRBJ2-3; D uncertain. CDR1 is SGDLS and CDR2 is YYNGEE in the germline V gene. This CDR3 contains 12 residues. The V end lost 0 bases, the J end lost 6 bases, and 5 bases lay between the germline ends. For the CDR3, the DNA is TGTGCCAGCAGCGTAGATAAGGATACGCAGTATTTT. Residues: CASSVDKDTQYF.

The chain carries TRBV25-1 and TRBJ1-3; possible D gene TRBD1, 6 bases. Trimming took 2 bases from V and 1 from J, leaving 12 bases between them. The germline V gene encodes CDR1 MGHDK and CDR2 SYGVNS. The CDR3 loop spans 16 amino acids. CDR3 residues: CASSEVTGRSGNTIYF. The DNA of the CDR3 is TGTGCCAGCAGTGAAGTAACAGGGCGATCTGGAAACACCATATATTTT.

The table lists this clonotype with a count of one. The chain recombines TRBV18 with TRBJ1-6; perhaps TRBD1 as D (6 bases). The germline V and J ends were trimmed by 1 base and 9 bases, with 10 bases remaining between them. Germline values: CDR1 KGHSH, CDR2 LQKENI. The CDR3 length is 14 residues. In DNA, the CDR3 is TGTGCCAGCTCACCACACAGGGCCCCTTCACCCCTCCACTTT. Translated, it gives CASSPHRAPSPLHF.

The V call is TRBV7-2, the J call TRBJ2-7; TRBD1 agrees at 11 bases. The germline CDR1 and CDR2 sequences are SGHTA and FQGNSA. The CDR3 has 15 residues. Losses at the gene ends were 5 bases for V and 0 bases for J; bases not matched to a gene: 3. This CDR3 reads CASSQGTGGSYEQYF. The DNA of the CDR3 is TGTGCCAGCAGCCAAGGGACAGGGGGCTCCTACGAGCAGTACTTC.

This clonotype was observed a few times. This rearrangement joins TRBV7-8 to TRBJ2-6, with D unclear. Trimming stripped 6 bases from V and 1 base from J, with 10 bases between. Per the germline V gene, CDR1 is SGHVS and CDR2 is FQNEAQ. The CDR3 consists of 15 residues. CDR3 loop: CASSADISGANVLTF. The CDR3 DNA reads as TGTGCCAGCAGTGCAGACATATCTGGGGCCAACGTCCTGACTTTC.